The present entry profiles one T cell receptor (beta chain) with its context. What it recognizes is unknown. This sample is part of a study of a mutant IDH1 vaccine in newly diagnosed glioma. Background on the study: Eight vaccinations went to patients in weeks 1, 3, 5, 7, 11, 15, 19, 23. Patients received vaccination from 4-6 weeks after radiotherapy alone, or with temozolomide cycles. Sex distribution of treated patients was roughly 60% male and about 38% female; mean age was roughly 37 years.

Clones were read by immunoSEQ multiplex PCR, and TCRdb kept only the in-frame ones, dropping some. This sample yields about 27,000 clones, of which approximately 80% are seen a single time; about a tenth belongs to the top ten. The time point here: week 5, during vaccination. Each vaccine dose was 300 ug of mutant IDH1 20-mer peptide, with topical imiquimod. Each of the donors came in with new WHO grade 3 or 4 astrocytomas that were IDH1-mutant and ATRX-lost. The sample in question was PBMCs, obtained from a glioma patient whose treatment included an IDH1 peptide vaccine. The sequence came from a middle-aged man with glioma.

CDR3 protein: CSVEDSGVYEQYF. In nucleotides, the CDR3 is TGCAGCGTTGAAGACTCCGGAGTTTACGAGCAGTACTTC. This sequence joins TRBV29-1 and TRBJ2-7; no firm D call. Trimming pared 0 bases from V and 4 bases from J, leaving 10 bases between. This CDR3 comprises 13 residues. Germline V gene lookup returns CDR1 SQVTM and CDR2 ANQGSEA.